These 8 T cell receptor beta chains were all obtained from the same sample, sequenced in a study of CD39 and CD103 CD8 tumor-infiltrating T cells. Only in-frame clones appear in the TCRdb table, and some are missing; sequencing was by immunoSEQ multiplex PCR. The sample lists about 800 clones; 60% to 75% were seen once. The sample consisted of CD39- CD103+ CD8+ T cells sorted from the tumor. The subset: CD103+CD39- single-positive CD45RA- CD8 T cells. These receptors originate from a human donor with head and neck squamous cell carcinoma.

V and J are TRBV25-1 and TRBJ2-2, with TRBD1 matching 11 bases. With V trimmed by 6 bases and J by 0 bases, 9 bases remained unmatched. Germline V gene lookup returns CDR1 MGHDK and CDR2 SYGVNS. The CDR3 is 18 residues long. CDR3: CASSTGTGGLTNTGELFF. CDR3 sequence (DNA): TGTGCCAGCAGCACTGGGACAGGGGGACTAACGAACACCGGGGAGCTGTTTTTT.

This clone was observed a handful of times. The DNA of the CDR3 is TGTGCCTGGAGTGTAGATCCGGCTTTCCCCCTCCACTTT. Residues: CAWSVDPAFPLHF. This chain connects TRBV30 to TRBJ1-6; no clear D gene. This CDR3 region has 13 residues. Per germline, CDR1 GTSNPN and CDR2 SVGIG (reference sequence). V shed 0 bases and J shed 13 bases, with 13 bases lying between them.

This sequence joins TRBV5-5 and TRBJ1-1; 9 bases agree with TRBD1. The CDR3 is made up of 15 amino acids. With V trimmed by 0 bases and J by 1 base, 1 base remained unmatched. The germline CDR1 and CDR2 sequences are SGHKS and YYEKEE (reference sequence). CDR3 DNA sequence: TGTGCCAGCAGCTTGGGACAGGGGGGGAACACTGAAGCTTTCTTT. This translates into CASSLGQGGNTEAFF.

The J gene is TRBJ1-1, the V gene TRBV30, with unresolved D. The CDR3 is 13 residues long. V was clipped by 0 bases and J by 5 bases, with 10 bases between them. Germline V gene lookup returns CDR1 GTSNPN and CDR2 SVGIG (reference sequence). The CDR3 sequence is CAWSVPAGTEAFF. The CDR3 nucleotides are TGTGCCTGGAGTGTACCGGCGGGGACTGAAGCTTTCTTT.

CDR3 sequence reads: CASSGRSNEKLFF. The CDR3 coding sequence is TGTGCCAGTAGTGGGCGTTCTAATGAAAAACTGTTTTTT. The V call is TRBV19, the J call TRBJ1-4; D remains ambiguous. The V and J ends lost 5 bases and 3 bases respectively, with 7 bases between them. The CDR3 spans 13 residues. Germline V CDR1 and CDR2: LNHDA, SQIVND (reference sequence).

This clone was recorded a few times. The chain couples TRBV27 to TRBJ1-5, with 7 bases aligning to TRBD1. Germline values: CDR1 MNHEY, CDR2 SMNVEV (reference sequence). The CDR3 extends over 15 amino acids. The V and J ends lost 6 bases and 0 bases, in that order; junction bases with no gene match: 5. The DNA of the CDR3 is TGTGCCAGCAGGGAACAGGGGAATAGCAATCAGCCCCAGCATTTT. This sequence encodes CASREQGNSNQPQHF.

The chain employs TRBV5-1 and TRBJ2-5, with D possibly TRBD1 on 6 matching bases. Matching the DNA end better, TRBJ2-7 makes the J call doubtful. The length of the CDR3 is 13 residues. Germline V gene sequence: CDR1 SGHRS, CDR2 YFSETQ. Here the CDR3 DNA reads TGCGCCAGCAGCTTGGTGGGGGCCCACGAGCAGTACTTC. Translation: CASSLVGAHEQYF.

This clone has more than one count but fewer than ten. The chain employs TRBV6-5 and TRBJ1-1, with D unresolved. The CDR3 is 13 residues long. CDR1 MNHEY and CDR2 SVGAGI come from the germline V gene. Between the trimmed V and J ends, which lost 6 bases and 0 bases, there was a span of 8 bases. As DNA, the CDR3 is TGTGCCAGCAGCATAAACATGAACACTGAAGCTTTCTTT. It encodes CASSINMNTEAFF.